Following are 30 T cell receptor beta chains from one sample sequenced in a study of human T cells and chemical hapten exposure. Time point noted: pre-sensitization, week 0. Treatment meaning: therapeutic diphenylcyclopropenone sensitization with weekly scalp DPC. TCRdb passed the RACE reads through MiXCR, listing each CDR3 protein once. The data hold around 300,000 distinct CDR3 sequences, with 5.5% observed a single time. The sample consisted of whole blood, taken in connection with sensitization to the hapten diphenylcyclopropenone (DPC). These receptors originate from a young woman with alopecia areata. Some clones in this sample may be carry-over from other donors' samples.

Ten or more counts support this clonotype. J is TRBJ1-4 and V is TRBV4-1; no firm D call. Germline V lookup: CDR1 MGHRA, CDR2 YSYEKL. V lost 1 base and J lost 8, with 8 bases in between. CDR3 size: 13 residues. In DNA form, the CDR3 reads TGCGCCAGCAGCCAAGGGCTGGACGAAAAACTGTTTTTT. As protein: CASSQGLDEKLFF.

This clonotype appeared many times. This chain joins TRBV6-5 and TRBJ1-6; D is possibly TRBD1 (6 bases). The CDR3 runs to 17 residues. The V gene lost 2 bases and the J gene lost 4 bases, with 15 bases spanning the gap. In germline, CDR1 is MNHEY, CDR2 SVGAGI. The CDR3 DNA is TGTGCCAGCAGTTACGGGCAGACAGGATTTTATAATTCACCCCTCCACTTT. Encoded protein: CASSYGQTGFYNSPLHF.

This clonotype showed up just a few times. This chain uses TRBV12-5 with TRBJ1-2, with a possible D match to TRBD1 (6 bases). The CDR3 runs 17 residues. Germline V gene sequence: CDR1 LGHNT, CDR2 FRNRAP. V was shortened by 1 base and J by 3 bases, with 18 bases between the two germline ends. The CDR3 protein is CASGLETYGTRDYGYTF. DNA of the CDR3: TGTGCTAGTGGTTTGGAAACGTACGGGACAAGAGACTATGGCTACACCTTC. The full variable domain, rest sourced from reference TRBV12-5 and TRBJ1-2, is DARVTQTPRHKVTEMGQEVTMRCQPILGHNTVFWYRQTMMQGLELLAYFRNRAPLDDSGMPKDRFSAEMPDATLATLKIQPSEPRDSAVYFCASGLETYGTRDYGYTFGSGTRLTVV.

This clonotype was counted only a few times. The chain has TRBV5-1 and TRBJ1-5; unclear D gene. This CDR3 contains 14 residues. The germline CDR1 and CDR2 sequences are SGHRS and YFSETQ. V dropped 6 bases and J dropped 5 bases, with 15 bases sitting between them. The CDR3 sequence: CASKVLGLDQPQHF. The CDR3 DNA sequence: TGCGCCAGCAAAGTCTTGGGGTTAGATCAGCCCCAGCATTTT.

This clonotype was seen many times. The gene calls are TRBV3-1 and TRBJ2-5; 13 bases map to TRBD2. The J segment lost 6 bases and the V segment lost 4 bases, leaving 8 bases of the junction unmatched. Germline assignment: CDR1 LGHDT and CDR2 YNNKEL (reference sequence). The CDR3 covers 16 residues. The CDR3: CASSLETSGGVKTQYF. The CDR3 DNA is TGTGCCAGCAGCCTAGAAACTAGCGGGGGGGTGAAGACCCAGTACTTC.

This clonotype has ten or more counts. This sequence joins TRBV12-3 or TRBV12-4 and TRBJ2-1; 7 nucleotides agree with TRBD1. After removal of 5 bases from V and 6 bases from J, the junction contained 4 bases not matched to a gene. This CDR3 has 13 residues. The CDR3: CASSLGQPNEQFF. CDR3 coding DNA: TGTGCCAGCAGTCTGGGACAGCCCAATGAGCAGTTCTTC.

This clonotype was found a few times. The chain employs TRBV27 and TRBJ2-7, with TRBD1 as a possible D gene (6 bases). CDR1 MNHEY and CDR2 SMNVEV come from the germline V gene (reference sequence). Deletions cut 6 bases from V and 3 bases from J, with 24 bases between. CDR3 length equals 17 residues. The CDR3 region is CASSLTITGTPLYEQYF. In nucleotides, the CDR3 is TGTGCCAGCAGCTTAACTATTACCGGGACACCACTCTACGAGCAGTACTTC.

This clonotype was seen at least ten times. This chain connects TRBV7-2 to TRBJ1-4; no reliable D call. This CDR3 contains 14 residues. In germline, CDR1 is SGHTA, CDR2 FQGNSA. Trimming took 5 bases from V and 3 from J, leaving 10 bases between them. The CDR3 loop reads CASSRRVANEKLFF. CDR3 bases: TGTGCCAGCAGCCGCCGGGTTGCTAATGAAAAACTGTTTTTT.

This clonotype was found a few times. J is TRBJ2-7 and V is TRBV24-1; TRBD1 matches at 7 bases. The junction had 8 bases not matched to a gene; V was cut back by 4 bases and J by 3 bases. The CDR3 has 15 residues. The germline V gene has CDR1 KGHDR and CDR2 SFDVKD. CDR3: CATSETGVGDYEQYF. DNA of the CDR3: TGTGCCACCAGTGAAACAGGGGTAGGGGACTACGAGCAGTACTTC.

J is TRBJ1-5 and V is TRBV7-7; D might be TRBD1 (6 bases). Trimming took off 11 bases at V and 0 bases at J, with 20 bases between the two ends. Germline CDR1 SSHAT, CDR2 FNYEAQ (reference sequence). This CDR3 is built from 16 residues. The CDR3 DNA is TGTGCCCCGGGGGGCCTCATTTCCTATAGCAATCAGCCCCAGCATTTT. Amino acid sequence: CAPGGLISYSNQPQHF.

This clonotype has at least ten counts. The chain uses TRBV5-1 and TRBJ2-3, with 10 bases lining up with TRBD2. Germline V gene data show CDR1 as SGHRS and CDR2 as YFSETQ. This CDR3 has 16 residues. The ends lost 2 bases at V and 4 bases at J; junction bases unmatched: 7. The CDR3 DNA reads as TGCGCCAGCAGCTTTCGGGGTAGCGGGGGGTCAGATACGCAGTATTTT. This translates into CASSFRGSGGSDTQYF.

This clonotype was recorded at least ten times. The chain recombines TRBV12-3 or TRBV12-4 with TRBJ1-1, with D uncertain. The CDR3 spans 14 residues. Between the trimmed V and J ends, which lost 0 bases and 1 base, there was a span of 6 bases. The CDR3 reads CASSLAPENTEAFF. In DNA form, the CDR3 reads TGTGCCAGCAGTTTAGCTCCGGAGAACACTGAAGCTTTCTTT.

The chain links TRBV12-3 or TRBV12-4 to TRBJ2-3; 14 bases are shared with TRBD2. With V trimmed by 4 bases and J by 5 bases, 8 bases remained unmatched. The CDR3 spans 17 residues. This chain's CDR3 is CASSSTTSGGARDTQYF. The CDR3 bases are TGTGCCAGCAGTTCGACGACTAGCGGGGGGGCGAGAGATACGCAGTATTTT.

Only a few counts were recorded for this clonotype. The rearrangement joins TRBV10-3 to TRBJ2-5; 9 bases map to TRBD2. V trimming: 0 bases; J trimming: 2 bases; junction bases outside the gene matches: 4. CDR3 length: 16 residues. Germline V CDR1 and CDR2: ENHRY, SYGVKD. The CDR3 region has the DNA TGTGCCATCAGTGAGTCCAGCGGGGGGTTTCAAGAGACCCAGTACTTC. As protein: CAISESSGGFQETQYF.

The chain has TRBV30 and TRBJ2-2, with D perhaps matching TRBD1 or TRBD2 (5 bases each). Trimming removed 2 bases from V and 2 bases from J, with 18 bases in between. The V gene's germline CDR1 is GTSNPN and CDR2 SVGIG (reference sequence). The CDR3 spans 17 residues. CDR3 nucleotides: TGTGCCTGGAGTCGGACCATATCCGGGACCAACACCGGGGAGCTGTTTTTT. Translated, it gives CAWSRTISGTNTGELFF.

This clonotype has a count of ten or more. The V and J genes are TRBV5-6 and TRBJ1-1; 11 positions match TRBD1. This CDR3 has 15 residues. Germline CDR1 reads SGHDT; CDR2 reads YYEEEE. V was pared by 5 bases and J by 1 base, with 4 bases of the junction left unmatched. CDR3 DNA: TGTGCCAGCAGGGGGACAGGGGGGAAGAACACTGAAGCTTTCTTT. Its protein product is CASRGTGGKNTEAFF.

This clonotype was recorded at least ten times. The gene calls are TRBV13 and TRBJ2-5, with D possibly matching TRBD1 (5 bases). The CDR3 has 14 residues. The V gene lost 6 bases and the J gene lost 0 bases, with 11 bases spanning the gap. Per germline, CDR1 PRHDT and CDR2 FYEKMQ (reference sequence). The CDR3 spells CASSQRGYQETQYF. The CDR3 DNA reads as TGTGCCAGCAGTCAAAGGGGCTACCAAGAGACCCAGTACTTC. Full variable domain (missing parts from reference TRBV13 and TRBJ2-5): AAGVIQSPRHLIKEKRETATLKCYPIPRHDTVYWYQQGPGQDPQFLISFYEKMQSDKGSIPDRFSAQQFSDYHSELNMSSLELGDSALYFCASSQRGYQETQYFGPGTRLLVL.

This clonotype was seen at least ten times. The chain links TRBV7-9 to TRBJ2-5; a weak D match, TRBD1 (6 bases). V was clipped by 4 bases and J by 0 bases, with 9 bases between them. Germline V CDR1 and CDR2: SEHNR, FQNEAQ (reference sequence). The CDR3 spans 14 residues. The CDR3 is CASSSYRDQETQYF. CDR3 coding DNA: TGTGCCAGCAGCTCCTACAGGGACCAAGAGACCCAGTACTTC.

This clonotype has only a few counts. The rearrangement uses TRBV7-9 and TRBJ2-6, with D unresolved. The CDR3 is 20 amino acids. With 1 base removed from V and 0 bases from J, the gap between germline ends came to 19 bases. CDR1 and CDR2 (germline): SEHNR, FQNEAQ (reference sequence). The CDR3: CASSLGYSGSFRSGANVLTF. The DNA of the CDR3 is TGTGCCAGCAGCTTAGGGTACTCCGGGTCGTTCCGCTCTGGGGCCAACGTCCTGACTTTC.

A few counts support this clonotype. The chain uses TRBV7-8 and TRBJ2-1; 13 bases agree with TRBD2. CDR1 and CDR2 (germline): SGHVS, FQNEAQ. V was pared by 5 bases and J by 4 bases, with 11 bases of the junction left unmatched. The CDR3 covers 18 residues. The CDR3 DNA reads as TGTGCCAGCAGCGCAAACCCGGGACTAGCGGGGTTTTACAATGAGCAGTTCTTC. Its protein product is CASSANPGLAGFYNEQFF. Full variable domain (rest looked up from reference TRBV7-8 and TRBJ2-1): GAGVSQSPRYKVAKRGQDVALRCDPISGHVSLFWYQQALGQGPEFLTYFQNEAQLDKSGLPSDRFFAERPEGSVSTLKIQRTQQEDSAVYLCASSANPGLAGFYNEQFFGPGTRLTVL.

This clonotype has ten or more counts. The chain is built from TRBV5-5 and TRBJ1-2; 8 nucleotides agree with TRBD1. Germline V lookup: CDR1 SGHKS, CDR2 YYEKEE (reference sequence). This CDR3 has 16 amino acids. V dropped 1 base and J dropped 4; count of bases not matched to a gene: 9. Here the CDR3 reads CASSLSRGPLGYGYTF. The CDR3 coding sequence is TGTGCCAGCAGCTTGTCCAGGGGGCCTTTAGGCTATGGCTACACCTTC.

The table lists this clonotype with a few counts. CDR3 loop: CASSQGDRDRGNIQYF. The CDR3 nucleotides are TGCGCCAGCAGCCAAGGAGACCGGGACAGGGGAAACATTCAGTACTTC. The chain is built from TRBV4-3 and TRBJ2-4, with 10 bases that match TRBD1. CDR1 LGHNA and CDR2 YSLEER come from the germline V gene. The J segment lost 6 bases and the V segment lost 1 base, leaving 6 bases of the junction unmatched. The CDR3 contains 16 residues.

At least ten counts were recorded for this clonotype. The chain has TRBV6-5 and TRBJ2-3, with 10 bases fitting TRBD2. Germline CDR1 MNHEY, CDR2 SVGAGI. V shed 6 bases, J shed 5 bases, and the junction held 14 bases outside the gene matches. There are 17 residues in the CDR3. CDR3 coding DNA: TGTGCCAGCAGATCCAGACAACTAGCGGGGAATAGAGATACGCAGTATTTT. It translates to CASRSRQLAGNRDTQYF.

In this sample, this clonotype turned up many times. V gene TRBV7-9 combines with J gene TRBJ1-2; tentative D call: TRBD1 (5 bases). The V gene lost 1 base and the J gene lost 4 bases, with 10 bases spanning the gap. Germline V gene data show CDR1 as SEHNR and CDR2 as FQNEAQ (reference sequence). This CDR3 has 14 residues. Here the CDR3 DNA reads TGTGCCAGCAGCTTAGAAGGCGGGGGCTATGGCTACACCTTC. It codes for CASSLEGGGYGYTF.

This clonotype showed up just a few times. The chain links TRBV9 to TRBJ1-2, with no clear D. The CDR3 has 14 amino acids. The V and J ends lost 4 bases and 0 bases respectively, with 10 bases between them. Looked up from germline, CDR1 is SGDLS and CDR2 is YYNGEE. The CDR3, as DNA: TGTGCCAGCAGCCCGAGTTTAGCTAACTATGGCTACACCTTC. This codes for CASSPSLANYGYTF. Full variable domain (missing parts from reference TRBV9 and TRBJ1-2): DSGVTQTPKHLITATGQRVTLRCSPRSGDLSVYWYQQSLDQGLQFLIQYYNGEERAKGNILERFSAQQFPDLHSELNLSSLELGDSALYFCASSPSLANYGYTFGSGTRLTVV.

V gene TRBV12-3 or TRBV12-4 combines with J gene TRBJ2-5, with TRBD1 matching 7 bases. This CDR3 has 13 amino acids. The junction had 6 bases not matched to a gene; V was cut back by 6 bases and J by 5 bases. The CDR3 sequence: CASRTTGKETQYF. CDR3 nucleotides: TGTGCCAGCAGAACGACAGGGAAGGAGACCCAGTACTTC.

At least ten counts were recorded for this clonotype. The rearrangement uses TRBV20-1 and TRBJ1-1, with TRBD1 matching over 7 bases. J lost 5 bases, V lost 5 bases, and 5 bases had no gene match. Germline values: CDR1 DFQATT, CDR2 SNEGSKA (reference sequence). This CDR3 is 12 amino acids long. The CDR3 loop reads CSAPRGRTEAFF. CDR3 coding DNA: TGCAGTGCTCCCAGGGGGAGGACTGAAGCTTTCTTT.

This clonotype was seen repeatedly, ten times or more. The chain couples TRBV6-2 or TRBV6-3 to TRBJ1-1; D is undetermined. V lost 10 bases, J lost 1 base, and 13 bases lay in between. CDR3 size: 13 residues. Germline V gives CDR1 MNHEY, CDR2 SVGEGT. CDR3 sequence reads: CATRAYANTEAFF. The CDR3 DNA reads as TGTGCCACTCGGGCGTACGCGAACACTGAAGCTTTCTTT.

This clonotype was seen at least ten times. The genes are TRBV6-5 and TRBJ1-2; no reliable D call. Germline V gene data show CDR1 as MNHEY and CDR2 as SVGAGI. The CDR3 contains 13 residues. Trimming took off 2 bases at V and 0 bases at J, with 4 bases between the two ends. DNA for the CDR3: TGTGCCAGCAGTTACATAGCTAACTATGGCTACACCTTC. Residues: CASSYIANYGYTF.

This clonotype was seen repeatedly, ten times or more. V is TRBV9 and J is TRBJ2-7; tentative D call: TRBD1 (6 bases). This CDR3 region has 14 residues. Germline CDR1 reads SGDLS; CDR2 reads YYNGEE. V shed 4 bases and J shed 3 bases, with 14 bases lying between them. The CDR3 here is CASSPDSRIYEQYF. The CDR3 DNA sequence: TGTGCCAGCAGCCCGGACAGTAGGATCTACGAGCAGTACTTC. Variable domain in full (rest from reference TRBV9 and TRBJ2-7): DSGVTQTPKHLITATGQRVTLRCSPRSGDLSVYWYQQSLDQGLQFLIQYYNGEERAKGNILERFSAQQFPDLHSELNLSSLELGDSALYFCASSPDSRIYEQYFGPGTRLTVT.